A selection of T cell receptor beta chains follows, all from one sample in a study of control samples from healthy donors and cancer patients. Sequencing used immunoSEQ multiplex PCR; TCRdb keeps in-frame clones, though not all of them. Of roughly 84,000 clones in the sample, 91% were seen once. What was sequenced was blood. The receptors were gathered from a man aged 50 to 59 in good health. Both conserved end residues are part of each CDR3. A D gene is named only where the DNA matches it firmly. Rows may omit the clone size; those that give it use once, few, many or a size class.

clone_size	v_call	d_call	j_call	cdr3_nt	cdr3_aa
.	TRBV27	.	TRBJ1-4	TGTGCCAGCAGTTTATCGAGGGCCGGGAGGGAAAAACTGTTTTTT	CASSLSRAGREKLFF
.	TRBV19	.	TRBJ1-2	TGTGCCAGTAGTATAGCGGGGGGCCGGACACCTTATGGCTACACCTTC	CASSIAGGRTPYGYTF
.	TRBV24-1	.	TRBJ2-3	TGTGCCACCAGTGAGTTACAGGGTCCCCGCACAGATACGCAGTATTTT	CATSELQGPRTDTQYF
.	TRBV3-1/TRBV3-2	.	TRBJ1-1	TGTGCCAGCAGCCGGGGAGGGGTAGGTGAAGCTTTCTTT	CASSRGGVGEAFF
.	TRBV7-9	.	TRBJ1-1	TGTGCCAGCAGCTTAAATGGACAGAACACTGAAGCTTTCTTT	CASSLNGQNTEAFF
.	TRBV2	.	TRBJ1-4	TGTGCCAGCGGTCCTAATGAAAAACTGTTTTTT	CASGPNEKLFF
.	TRBV7-2	.	TRBJ1-2	TGTGCCAGCAGCTTGTCAGGACCAGAAGGCTACACCTTC	CASSLSGPEGYTF
.	TRBV25-1	.	TRBJ1-1	TGTGCCAGCAGTGCTGGGGGCTGGGGCACTGAAGCTTTCTTT	CASSAGGWGTEAFF
.	TRBV19	.	TRBJ1-1	TGTGCCAGTAGTATTGTAAGGAACACTGAAGCTTTCTTT	CASSIVRNTEAFF
once	TRBV6-6	TRBD2	TRBJ2-1	TGTGCCAGCAGTCGCCCCCTAGCGGGGGGCGGAAATGAGCAGTTCTTC	CASSRPLAGGGNEQFF
.	TRBV7-2	.	TRBJ2-3	TGTGCCAGCAGCTCACACTCTAGTCGCACAGATACGCAGTATTTT	CASSSHSSRTDTQYF
.	TRBV3-1/TRBV3-2	.	TRBJ1-6	TGTGCCAGCAGCGAGCCGGGACAAACAAATTCACCCCTCCACTTT	CASSEPGQTNSPLHF
.	TRBV28	TRBD1	TRBJ2-5	TGTGCCAGCAGCAAAGGGGGCCTCACGGGAGAGACCCAGTACTTC	CASSKGGLTGETQYF
.	TRBV7-9	.	TRBJ2-5	TGTGCCAGCAGCTCCATGTATTTTGAGGAGACCCAGTACTTC	CASSSMYFEETQYF
.	TRBV6-1	.	TRBJ1-2	TGTGCCAGCAGTGAAGTGGGGGGCCACACCTTC	CASSEVGGHTF
.	TRBV12-5	TRBD2	TRBJ2-3	TGTGCTAGTGGCCCCCTTAATAGCGGGGGTTCTCCCACAGATACGCAGTATTTT	CASGPLNSGGSPTDTQYF
few	TRBV4-1	.	TRBJ2-7	TGCGCCAGCAGCCAAGACCTAGGGAGTAGCCCCTACGAGCAGTACTTC	CASSQDLGSSPYEQYF
.	TRBV6-5	TRBD1	TRBJ1-2	TGTGCCAGCAGCCTGACAGGGGATGGCTACACCTTC	CASSLTGDGYTF